This TCR beta chain is drawn from a study of cytomegalovirus exposure and HLA in healthy donors. Concerning this clone itself: Its antigen is not identified.

General observations from the study: Later analysis demonstrated an association between a missense DCLRE1C variant and TCR beta V- and J-gene trimming.

This CDR3 spans 14 amino acids. The V and J ends lost 4 bases and 2 bases, in that order; junction bases with no gene match: 2. Germline V gene sequence: CDR1 MDHEN, CDR2 SYDVKM. PCR used 60 Vbeta primers and 13 Jbeta primers. The protocol was immunoSEQ multiplex PCR, while the TCRdb copy is restricted to in-frame clones and leaves out a portion. The table includes roughly 200,000 clones, 70% to 85% detected once. The sample comprised PBMCs. The chain joins TRBV28 to TRBJ1-2, with 9 bases lining up with TRBD1. The clonotype comes from a woman between 35 and 50 years old in good health and CMV-seronegative. CDR3 in DNA: TGTGCCAGCAGTTCCGGGACAGGGAACTATGGCTACACCTTC. Protein product: CASSSGTGNYGYTF.